Listed here are 8 T cell receptor beta chains from one sample, sequenced in a study of control samples from healthy donors and cancer patients. TCRdb's table, derived via immunoSEQ multiplex PCR, lists solely in-frame clones and lacks some. Here the sample spans around 120,000 clones, roughly 90% being singletons. Sequenced: blood. Receptor source: a woman aged 18-35 years in good health.

This sequence joins TRBV5-6 and TRBJ2-5; no firm D call. V gave up 4 bases and J gave up 5 bases, with 12 bases separating them. The CDR3 covers 13 residues. Germline V CDR1 and CDR2: SGHDT, YYEEEE. CDR3 amino acids: CASSRVSGETQYF. In nucleotides, the CDR3 is TGTGCCAGCAGCAGGGTATCGGGTGAGACCCAGTACTTC.

This chain links TRBV28 with TRBJ2-6; 7 bases fit TRBD1. The CDR3 runs to 18 residues. Germline assignment: CDR1 MDHEN and CDR2 SYDVKM. V lost 2 bases to trimming and J lost 1 base; unmatched junction nucleotides: 8. CDR3 bases: TGTGCCAGCAGTTTAAGACAGGGTGTAGGATCTGGGGCCAACGTCCTGACTTTC. This encodes CASSLRQGVGSGANVLTF.

The J gene is TRBJ1-2, the V gene TRBV3-1 (or the pseudogene TRBV3-2); the D is unclear. The CDR3 sequence is 16 residues long. Deletions cut 0 bases from V and 5 bases from J, with 16 bases between. Germline CDR1 and CDR2: LGHDT and YNNKEL (reference sequence). CDR3 nucleotide sequence: TGTGCCAGCAGCCAAGACGTACTGGGGTCCCTATATGGCTACACCTTC. As protein: CASSQDVLGSLYGYTF.

This rearrangement joins TRBV13 to TRBJ2-7; the match to TRBD1 covers 8 bases. Germline CDR1 is PRHDT and CDR2 is FYEKMQ (reference sequence). V was pared by 6 bases and J by 2 bases, with 6 bases of the junction left unmatched. The CDR3 is made up of 14 amino acids. The DNA of the CDR3 is TGTGCCAGCAGGTCGCAGGGGGCCCCCTACGAGCAGTACTTC. Protein: CASRSQGAPYEQYF.

This rearrangement joins TRBV7-8 to TRBJ2-5, with D possibly matching TRBD1 (5 bases). CDR3 length: 14 residues. Trimming stripped 4 bases from V and 6 bases from J, with 15 bases between. Germline V gives CDR1 SGHVS, CDR2 FQNEAQ. The DNA of the CDR3 is TGTGCCAGCAGCTCCGGCCCTCAGGGCAAGACCCAGTACTTC. Residues: CASSSGPQGKTQYF.

The rearrangement uses TRBV7-3 and TRBJ2-3; TRBD2 matches at 7 bases. CDR3 length: 18 amino acids. Germline V CDR1 and CDR2: SGHTA, FQGTGA. Trimming cost V 0 bases and J 2 bases; bases outside gene matches: 11. The CDR3 here is CASSLTVLGGENTDTQYF. In nucleotides, the CDR3 is TGTGCCAGCAGCTTAACGGTTTTGGGAGGGGAGAACACAGATACGCAGTATTTT.

This clone was seen more than once but under ten times. The chain joins TRBV4-2 to TRBJ1-3; the D is unclear. V gave up 0 bases and J gave up 0 bases, with 6 bases separating them. Germline V CDR1 and CDR2: LGHNA, YNFKEQ. This CDR3 is 15 amino acids long. The CDR3 is CASSQEILSGNTIYF. The CDR3 DNA sequence: TGTGCCAGCAGCCAAGAGATCCTCTCTGGAAACACCATATATTTT.

V and J are TRBV7-8 and TRBJ2-5, with D uncertain. The CDR3 loop spans 13 amino acids. Germline-derived CDR1 and CDR2 are SGHVS and FQNEAQ. V lost 3 bases and J lost 3, with 8 bases in between. The CDR3 bases are TGTGCCAGCAGCTTTCAGATTAAAGAGACCCAGTACTTC. As protein: CASSFQIKETQYF.